This TCR beta chain was retrieved from a study of T cell repertoires in cytomegalovirus infection. Study-level information: Indications of both CMV infection and matching HLA type were provided by public TCR beta signatures.

Each CDR3 protein is one row after TCRdb ran MiXCR on the reads. The sample lists some 77,000 distinct CDR3 sequences, 3.5% to 4.5% occurring once. Study-level points and caveats: Within the response measured ex vivo, HLA-C-restricted CMV-specific TCR beta clonotypes were dominant.

The table lists this clonotype with many counts. The antigen remains unidentified. Germline V lookup: CDR1 SEHNR, CDR2 FQNEAQ (reference sequence). Between the trimmed V and J ends, which lost 4 bases and 5 bases, there was a span of 14 bases. The CDR3 consists of 14 residues. V gene TRBV7-9 combines with J gene TRBJ1-1; D perhaps matches TRBD1 (5 bases). This receptor was identified in a human donor in good health (CMV status not recorded). Some clones in this sample may be carry-over from other donors' samples. Specimen: PBMCs. The DNA of the CDR3 is TGTGCCAGCAGCTCAAGACAGAGACCTACTGAAGCTTTCTTT. This translates into CASSSRQRPTEAFF.